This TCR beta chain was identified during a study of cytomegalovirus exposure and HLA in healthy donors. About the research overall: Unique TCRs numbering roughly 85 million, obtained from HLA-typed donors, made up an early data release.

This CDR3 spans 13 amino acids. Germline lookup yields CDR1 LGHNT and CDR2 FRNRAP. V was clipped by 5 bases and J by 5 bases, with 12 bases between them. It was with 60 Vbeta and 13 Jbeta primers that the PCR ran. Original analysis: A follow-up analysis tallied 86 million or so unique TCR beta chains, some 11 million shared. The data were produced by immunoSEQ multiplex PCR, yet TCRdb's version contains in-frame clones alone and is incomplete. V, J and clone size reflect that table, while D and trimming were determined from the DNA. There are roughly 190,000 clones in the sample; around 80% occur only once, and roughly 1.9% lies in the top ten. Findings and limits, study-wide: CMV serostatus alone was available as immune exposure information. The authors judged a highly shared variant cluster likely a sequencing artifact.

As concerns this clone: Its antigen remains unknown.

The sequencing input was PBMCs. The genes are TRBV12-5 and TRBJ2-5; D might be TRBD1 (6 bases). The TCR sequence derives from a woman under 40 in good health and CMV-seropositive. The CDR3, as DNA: TGTGCTAGTGGTACCAGGGGTTCGGAGACCCAGTACTTC. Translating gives CASGTRGSETQYF.